These T cell receptor beta chains were read from a single sample in a study of cytotoxic CD8 clonotypes in ibrutinib-treated CLL. Repertoires were generated with immunoSEQ multiplex PCR, while TCRdb's copy carries only in-frame clones and drops some. The table shows 60,000 to 95,000 clones, with 70% to 90% occurring only once. The material sequenced was PBMCs, taken after 24 months of ibrutinib treatment. These receptors all come from a human donor with chronic lymphocytic leukemia. Both conserved end residues are part of each CDR3. Fields, in order: clone size, V gene, J gene, D gene, CDR3 protein, CDR3 DNA. D genes are given only for firm matches. Clone size is not always given. Where it is, it says once, few, many or a class for expanded clones.

>.|TRBV5-1|TRBJ2-3|TRBD1
CASSLDRGGDTQYF
TGCGCCAGCAGCTTGGACAGGGGTGGGGATACGCAGTATTTT
>.|TRBV7-2|TRBJ2-7|TRBD2
CASSLTSSGGYEQYF
TGTGCCAGCAGCTTAACGTCTAGCGGCGGGTACGAGCAGTACTTC
>.|TRBV21-1|TRBJ1-1|.
CASSKVWTANTEAFF
TGTGCCAGCAGCAAAGTCTGGACGGCGAACACTGAAGCTTTCTTT
>.|TRBV5-1|TRBJ2-1|TRBD1
CASSLLGQGNNEQFF
TGCGCCAGCAGCTTGCTGGGACAGGGGAACAATGAGCAGTTCTTC
>once|TRBV15|TRBJ2-3|.
CATRARTSTDTQYF
TGTGCCACGAGGGCCAGGACTAGCACAGATACGCAGTATTTT
>.|TRBV11-2|TRBJ1-2|.
CASSFAGLGYTF
TGTGCCAGCAGCTTCGCCGGGCTTGGCTACACCTTC
>.|TRBV7-9|TRBJ2-1|TRBD2
CASSIGLAGANEQFF
TGTGCCAGCAGCATAGGACTAGCGGGAGCCAATGAGCAGTTCTTC
>.|TRBV30|TRBJ1-5|.
CAWSVDLRNQPQHF
TGTGCCTGGAGTGTGGATCTGAGAAATCAGCCCCAGCATTTT
>.|TRBV7-6|TRBJ1-1|.
CASSLQGTNTEAFF
TGTGCCAGCAGCTTACAGGGGACGAACACTGAAGCTTTCTTT
>.|TRBV5-1|TRBJ2-5|.
CASSTGQPQETQYF
TGCGCCAGCAGCACAGGACAGCCTCAAGAGACCCAGTACTTC
>once|TRBV5-1|TRBJ1-1|TRBD1
CASSSTGVSTEAFF
TGCGCCAGCAGCTCAACAGGGGTTAGTACTGAAGCTTTCTTT
>.|TRBV29-1|TRBJ2-1|TRBD1
CSVEGTGSSYNEQFF
TGCAGCGTTGAAGGGACAGGAAGCTCCTACAATGAGCAGTTCTTC
>.|TRBV7-3|TRBJ2-1|.
CASSTNGAGEQFF
TGTGCCAGCAGCACCAACGGCGCCGGAGAGCAGTTCTTC
>.|TRBV5-8|TRBJ2-3|TRBD2
CASSLRLAGSTDTQYF
TGTGCCAGCAGCTTGCGGCTAGCGGGAAGCACAGATACGCAGTATTTT
>.|TRBV5-1|TRBJ2-3|TRBD2
CASSRTSGKGDTQYF
TGCGCCAGCAGCCGGACTAGCGGGAAGGGTGATACGCAGTATTTT
>once|TRBV30|TRBJ2-7|TRBD1
CAWGQGGEQYF
TGTGCCTGGGGACAGGGGGGCGAGCAGTACTTC
>.|TRBV28|TRBJ2-7|TRBD1
CASSSSGQGLYEQYF
TGTGCCAGCAGTTCCTCGGGACAGGGCCTCTACGAGCAGTACTTC
>once|TRBV18|TRBJ1-2|.
CASSQGGSNYGYTF
TGTGCCAGCTCCCAGGGAGGTTCTAACTATGGCTACACCTTC
>.|TRBV11-2|TRBJ2-7|TRBD2
CASSLRSLGREFYEQYF
TGTGCCAGCAGCTTACGCTCGTTGGGGCGGGAGTTCTACGAGCAGTACTTC
>few|TRBV7-6|TRBJ1-1|.
CASSSGENTEAFF
TGTGCCAGCAGCTCCGGGGAAAACACTGAAGCTTTCTTT
>.|TRBV28|TRBJ2-5|.
CASSSRRGQETQYF
TGTGCCAGCAGTTCCCGGAGAGGTCAAGAGACCCAGTACTTC
>.|TRBV28|TRBJ2-5|TRBD1
CASRIGDRGWETQYF
TGTGCCAGCAGAATTGGGGACAGGGGTTGGGAGACCCAGTACTTC
>.|TRBV29-1|TRBJ1-2|.
CSALPGIQGYGYTF
TGCAGCGCCCTTCCGGGAATACAGGGCTATGGCTACACCTTC
>.|TRBV4-3|TRBJ1-2|.
CASSQGTDLFYGYTF
TGCGCCAGCAGCCAAGGGACAGACTTATTCTATGGCTACACCTTC
>few|TRBV29-1|TRBJ1-2|.
CSVEDSGYTF
TGCAGCGTTGAAGATAGCGGCTACACCTTC
>.|TRBV30|TRBJ1-5|.
CAWSAQLQGRSNQPQHF
TGTGCCTGGAGTGCCCAACTGCAGGGGAGAAGCAATCAGCCCCAGCATTTT
>.|TRBV6-1|TRBJ2-7|TRBD1
CASSEGQGLEQYF
TGTGCCAGCAGTGAAGGACAGGGGTTAGAGCAGTACTTC
>.|TRBV5-6|TRBJ2-7|.
CASSLRRGDEQYF
TGTGCCAGCAGCTTGCGCAGGGGCGACGAGCAGTACTTC
>.|TRBV25-1|TRBJ1-1|.
CASSLGQNTEAFF
TGTGCCAGCAGCTTAGGGCAAAACACTGAAGCTTTCTTT
>.|TRBV5-1|TRBJ2-1|.
CASSLGSQGEQFF
TGCGCCAGCAGCTTGGGGTCCCAGGGTGAGCAGTTCTTC
>.|TRBV6-5|TRBJ1-2|.
CASSPSRLDGYTF
TGTGCCAGCAGTCCAAGCCGACTAGATGGCTACACCTTC
>.|TRBV7-6|TRBJ1-1|.
CASSLMGGNTEAFF
TGTGCCAGCAGCTTGATGGGAGGGAACACTGAAGCTTTCTTT